This entry lists 24 T cell receptor beta chains sequenced from one sample in a study of T cell clonality in common variable immunodeficiency. Study-level results: Reportedly, TCR beta sequences from common variable immunodeficiency showed fewer deletions and N-nucleotide insertions.

Measured with immunoSEQ multiplex PCR; TCRdb has only the in-frame clones, and not every one. Listed for the sample are 4,000 to 6,500 clones, none seen a single time. The antigens of these receptors remain unknown. The sample consisted of peripheral blood mononuclear cells. The receptor source for this set is a human donor with common variable immunodeficiency.

This clone showed up just a few times. With the read ending 3 residues before the CDR3 end, the germline J gene is used to fill in that end. The chain couples TRBV13 to TRBJ2-3; 9 bases are shared with TRBD2. The germline CDR1 and CDR2 sequences are PRHDT and FYEKMQ (reference sequence). CDR3 length equals 16 residues. The V and J ends lost 3 bases and 4 bases, in that order; junction bases with no gene match: 8. CDR3: CASSFRQAGGPDTQYF. The sequenced CDR3 bases are TGTGCCAGCAGCTTCCGCCAAGCGGGGGGCCCAGATACG.

This clone was observed many times. The CDR3 is cut off 3 residues early in the read; its end comes from the germline J gene. J is TRBJ1-2 and V is TRBV29-1, with 11 bases fitting TRBD1. This CDR3 spans 11 amino acids. CDR1 and CDR2 from the germline V gene are SQVTM and ANQGSEA. The CDR3 bases that were read are TGCAGCCAAGGGACAGGGGGAGGC. Translating it yields CSQGTGGG. The CDR3 as a whole reads CSQGTGGGYTF.

This clone appeared a few times. Read coverage stops 3 residues before the CDR3 terminus; the germline J gene supplies the remainder. The chain is built from TRBV5-1 and TRBJ2-5; TRBD1 is a possible D gene (5 bases). CDR3 length: 12 amino acids. Deletions cut 0 bases from V and 5 bases from J, with 5 bases between. Looked up from germline, CDR1 is SGHRS and CDR2 is YFSETQ. CDR3 amino acids: CASSLEGETQYF. The covered CDR3 bases are TGCGCCAGCAGCTTGGAGGGGGAGACC.

This clone occurred many times. The read finishes 3 residues shy of the CDR3 end, and the germline J gene is used to complete it. The rearrangement uses TRBV5-1 and TRBJ2-1; TRBD1 might be the D (8 bases). The germline V gene encodes CDR1 SGHRS and CDR2 YFSETQ. V shed 0 bases and J shed 7 bases, with 14 bases lying between them. The CDR3 is 15 amino acids. The sequenced part of the CDR3 DNA is TGCGCCAGCAGCTTGGCAGGACAGGGAGGGAATGAG. Its translation: CASSLAGQGGNE. The entire CDR3 sequence reads CASSLAGQGGNEQFF.

Note on this clone: The read stops 3 residues short of the end of the CDR3; the missing end is completed from the germline J gene. V usage is TRBV5-5 and J usage is TRBJ2-5, with D perhaps matching TRBD2 (6 bases). From germline, CDR1 is SGHKS and CDR2 YYEKEE (reference sequence). V was pared by 4 bases and J by 4 bases, with 14 bases between. The CDR3 loop spans 14 amino acids. The sequenced part of the CDR3 DNA is TGTGCCAGCAGCCCAGCCCAGGGAGGAGAGACC. Its translation is CASSPAQGGET. The full CDR3 is CASSPAQGGETQYF. The variable domain in full, with the rest retrieved from reference TRBV5-5 and TRBJ2-5, is DAGVTQSPTHLIKTRGQQVTLRCSPISGHKSVSWYQQVLGQGPQFIFQYYEKEERGRGNFPDRFSARQFPNYSSELNVNALLLGDSALYLCASSPAQGGETQYFGPGTRLLVL.

This clone was counted at least ten times. CDR3 in amino acids: CSTATGLKADTQYF. The DNA read from the CDR3 is TGCAGCACTGCGACAGGGTTAAAGGCAGATACG. The rearrangement joins TRBV29-1 to TRBJ2-3; 7 bases fit TRBD1. The read terminates 3 residues before the CDR3 end, so the remaining end is supplied by the germline J gene. CDR1 SQVTM and CDR2 ANQGSEA come from the germline V gene. This CDR3 comprises 14 residues. The junction had 12 bases not matched to a gene; V was cut back by 8 bases and J by 4 bases.

This clone is labeled as medium-sized (0.01 to 0.1%). The DNA ends 3 residues before the CDR3 does, and the rest of the CDR3 is filled in from the germline J gene. J is TRBJ2-2 and V is TRBV14, with 12 bases lining up with TRBD2. The V and J ends lost 8 bases and 4 bases, in that order; junction bases with no gene match: 5. The CDR3 loop spans 15 amino acids. Germline V gives CDR1 SGHDN, CDR2 FVKESK. CDR3 in amino acids: CASQLLAGGTGELFF. The CDR3 bases that were read are TGTGCCAGCCAGCTACTAGCGGGAGGCACCGGGGAG.

This clone was found a few times. The read terminates 3 residues ahead of where the CDR3 ends, so the germline J gene completes it. The rearrangement uses TRBV2 and TRBJ1-5, with D possibly matching TRBD1 (6 bases). The CDR3 has 13 amino acids. Trimming took 6 bases from V and 9 from J, leaving 15 bases between them. The V gene's germline CDR1 is SNHLY and CDR2 FYNNEI. CDR3: CASRRTDRGPQHF. CDR3 DNA, as far as it was read: TGTGCCAGCAGGCGGACAGATCGGGGGCCC.

This clone was seen a handful of times. The read comes to an end 3 residues before the CDR3 does, leaving the germline J gene to fill in the end. This rearrangement joins TRBV7-2 to TRBJ1-2, with 9 bases fitting TRBD1. V shed 5 bases, J shed 7 bases, and the junction held 2 bases outside the gene matches. Germline V gene sequence: CDR1 SGHTA, CDR2 FQGNSA. The CDR3 is 12 residues long. The sequenced CDR3 bases are TGTGCCAGCAGCCCGGACAGGGGTGGC. Its protein product is CASSPDRGG. The whole CDR3 region reads CASSPDRGGYTF.

Worth noting for this clone: The read finishes 3 residues shy of the CDR3 end, and the germline J gene is used to complete it. The chain links TRBV19 to TRBJ2-3; 8 positions match TRBD2. The CDR3 covers 18 residues. Looked up from germline, CDR1 is LNHDA and CDR2 is SQIVND (reference sequence). V shed 0 bases, J shed 1 base, and the junction held 9 bases outside the gene matches. The covered CDR3 bases are TGTGCCAGTAGTATAGACCTACGGGGGGGCTGGGGCACAGATACG. It is translated as CASSIDLRGGWGTDT. The whole CDR3 is CASSIDLRGGWGTDTQYF.

This clone was recorded at least ten times. The CDR3 goes on 3 residues after the read ends, and that part is filled in from the germline J gene. This chain links TRBV7-8 with TRBJ1-3; TRBD1 agrees at 7 bases. V shed 5 bases and J 3 bases; nucleotides not matched to a gene: 7. Per germline, CDR1 SGHVS and CDR2 FQNEAQ. The CDR3 runs 15 residues. The CDR3 spells CASSEQGSRGNTIYF. The part of the CDR3 DNA that was read is TGTGCCAGCAGCGAACAGGGGTCTCGTGGAAACACC. The complete variable domain, with remaining parts taken from reference TRBV7-8 and TRBJ1-3, reads GAGVSQSPRYKVAKRGQDVALRCDPISGHVSLFWYQQALGQGPEFLTYFQNEAQLDKSGLPSDRFFAERPEGSVSTLKIQRTQQEDSAVYLCASSEQGSRGNTIYFGEGSWLTVV.

Concerning this clone itself: The CDR3 goes on 3 residues after the read ends, and that part is filled in from the germline J gene. This chain joins TRBV19 and TRBJ1-4; TRBD1 agrees at 10 bases. CDR3 size: 15 residues. CDR1 and CDR2 from the germline V gene are LNHDA and SQIVND (reference sequence). The junction had 2 bases not matched to a gene; V was cut back by 2 bases and J by 5 bases. The CDR3 loop reads CASSIRQGANEKLFF. The sequenced CDR3 bases are TGTGCCAGTAGTATAAGACAGGGGGCGAATGAAAAA.

About this clone: The read stops 3 residues short of the end of the CDR3; the missing end is completed from the germline J gene. This chain uses TRBV19 with TRBJ1-6, with D possibly TRBD1 on 6 matching bases. CDR1 LNHDA and CDR2 SQIVND come from the germline V gene (reference sequence). V shed 4 bases and J shed 4 bases, with 8 bases lying between them. This CDR3 spans 14 amino acids. The DNA read from the CDR3 is TGTGCCAGTAGTACCGGACAGTATAATTCACCC. Its protein is CASSTGQYNSP. The whole CDR3 protein is CASSTGQYNSPLHF.

As to this clone: The read ends 3 residues shy of where the CDR3 ends; the end is completed using the germline J gene. Other DNA variants within this sample encode the same CDR3. The chain recombines TRBV6-2 or TRBV6-3 with TRBJ2-3, with D perhaps matching TRBD1 (5 bases). The ends were cut back, 7 bases at V and 4 bases at J, with 15 bases in the middle. Germline loops: CDR1 MNHEY, CDR2 SVGEGT. The CDR3 length is 14 residues. Partial CDR3 DNA: TGTGCCAGCACCAACAGGACGAGCGCAGATACG. Residues: CASTNRTSADT. The CDR3 in its entirety is CASTNRTSADTQYF.

By share, this clone ranks as medium-sized. Coverage ceases 3 residues before the CDR3 finishes, and the germline J gene fills in the end. Other nucleotide sequences in the sample specify the same CDR3. The V call is TRBV12-5, the J call TRBJ1-5; 10 nucleotides line up with TRBD1. Looked up from germline, CDR1 is LGHNT and CDR2 is FRNRAP. The CDR3 is made up of 15 amino acids. With 0 bases clipped from V and 6 bases from J, the junction kept 2 bases outside the gene matches. CDR3 DNA (partial): TGTGCTAGTGGTTTGGTGACAGGGGGCGGTCAGCCC. Its protein product is CASGLVTGGGQP. The complete CDR3 reads CASGLVTGGGQPQHF.

As concerns this clone: A read error may produce the germline difference seen at one junction end. The read finishes 3 residues shy of the CDR3 end, and the germline J gene is used to complete it. The J gene is TRBJ2-7, the V gene TRBV6-1; maybe TRBD2 (6 bases). Germline V CDR1 and CDR2: MNHNS, SASEGT. This CDR3 is 13 amino acids long. The CDR3 DNA, read in part, is TGTGCCACCAGTGGAGGGGTTGGCTACGAG. It yields the protein CATSGGVGYE. The CDR3 reads in full as CATSGGVGYEQYF.

The table lists this clone with many counts. The read terminates 3 residues ahead of where the CDR3 ends, so the germline J gene completes it. The rearrangement links TRBV12-3 or TRBV12-4 to TRBJ2-3; no clear D gene. This CDR3 spans 11 amino acids. The CDR3 spells CASSSVSTQYF. Partial CDR3 DNA: TGTGCCAGCAGTTCGGTTTCGACG.

By frequency in the sample, this clone is large (0.1 to 1%). Read coverage stops 3 residues before the CDR3 terminus; the germline J gene supplies the remainder. This specimen includes other DNA sequences encoding the same CDR3. The rearrangement joins TRBV9 to TRBJ1-2; weak D call: TRBD1 (5 bases). V dropped 0 bases and J dropped 5 bases, with 11 bases sitting between them. This CDR3 is 14 amino acids long. Germline-derived CDR1 and CDR2 are SGDLS and YYNGEE. CDR3 DNA (partial): TGTGCCAGCAGCGTAGGGGGAGGGGAGTATGGC. Translated, it gives CASSVGGGEYG. The full CDR3 sequence reads CASSVGGGEYGYTF.

Worth noting for this clone: The read ends 3 residues shy of where the CDR3 ends; the end is completed using the germline J gene. The J gene is TRBJ2-3, the V gene TRBV7-8; no clear D gene. The CDR3 extends over 14 amino acids. Germline CDR1 reads SGHVS; CDR2 reads FQNEAQ. V was clipped by 5 bases and J by 4 bases, with 13 bases between them. The CDR3 reads CASSPHGSADTQYF. CDR3 DNA, as far as it was read: TGTGCCAGCAGCCCACACGGGTCGGCAGATACG.

By share, this clone counts as medium-sized. The read halts 3 residues ahead of the CDR3 end, with the missing end drawn from the germline J gene. The chain joins TRBV12-3 or TRBV12-4 to TRBJ1-1, with a possible D match to TRBD1 (6 bases). The V gene lost 0 bases and the J gene lost 6 bases, with 14 bases spanning the gap. CDR3 length: 15 amino acids. The chain's CDR3 is CASSLASRQGSEAFF. The sequenced part of the CDR3 DNA is TGTGCCAGCAGTTTAGCTTCTCGTCAGGGGTCTGAA.

This clone was observed many times. The sequenced fragment ends 3 residues before the CDR3 boundary, so the rest is inferred from the germline J gene. The chain combines TRBV7-6 with TRBJ2-7, with a possible D match to TRBD1 (5 bases). The CDR3 is 13 residues long. The germline V gene has CDR1 SGHVS and CDR2 FNYEAQ. V lost 2 bases, J lost 3 bases, and 8 bases lay in between. The sequenced part of the CDR3 DNA is TGTGCCAGCAGCTTAAAAGGGGTCTACGAG. Translating gives CASSLKGVYE. The full CDR3 is CASSLKGVYEQYF.

This clone turned up a few times. The CDR3 goes on 3 residues after the read ends, and that part is filled in from the germline J gene. The chain uses TRBV6-1 and TRBJ1-2, with a possible D match to TRBD1 (5 bases). This CDR3 spans 16 amino acids. Trimming left V 0 bases short and J 4 bases short, with 15 bases between. Germline CDR1 reads MNHNS; CDR2 reads SASEGT. The DNA read from the CDR3 is TGTGCCAGCAGTGAAGCAATGGGCAGGGTTGGCTATGGC. Translating gives CASSEAMGRVGYG. From start to end, the CDR3 is CASSEAMGRVGYGYTF.

This clone has at least ten counts. The read ends 3 residues shy of where the CDR3 ends; the end is completed using the germline J gene. This sequence joins TRBV20-1 and TRBJ2-1, with D uncertain. The CDR3 runs to 14 residues. Trimming shortened V by 0 bases and J by 5 bases, and 11 bases separated the two germline ends. Looked up from germline, CDR1 is DFQATT and CDR2 is SNEGSKA (reference sequence). CDR3: CSARDSRVNNEQFF. The part of the CDR3 DNA that was read is TGCAGTGCTAGAGATTCACGGGTCAACAATGAG.

Only a few counts were recorded for this clone. CDR3 protein: CASTGLAKPYEQYF. The sequenced part of the CDR3 DNA is TGTGCCAGCACCGGACTAGCGAAGCCCTACGAG. The chain couples TRBV13 to TRBJ2-7; 9 bases match TRBD2. The read gets to within 3 residues of the CDR3 end, and the germline J gene fills in the rest. The CDR3 loop spans 14 amino acids. The germline gives CDR1 PRHDT, CDR2 FYEKMQ (reference sequence). J gave up 2 bases and V 7 bases, and 6 bases lay outside the gene matches.